This section outlines one T cell receptor (beta chain) sequence together with its context. No antigen is known for it. V lost 4 bases, J lost 6 bases, and 18 bases lay in between. In germline, CDR1 is SQVTM, CDR2 ANQGSEA. The CDR3 sequence is 15 residues long. This entry belongs to a study of beta chain features in type 1 diabetes. Looking at the study overall: Healthy donors resembled patients in age, gender and cell yields. Sorted cells from all samples, numbering 100 million to 120 million, were examined. Study findings and constraints: A potential PCR bias toward shorter templates would be equal in patient and control samples.

The entirety of the isolated RNA underwent reverse transcription, so expressed TCRB transcripts were sequenced. TCRdb's copy holds only in-frame clones and misses some; the assay was immunoSEQ multiplex PCR. The sample holds roughly 400,000 clones, around 15% seen once. This sequence was found in a woman between 18 and 30 years old in good health. This chain uses TRBV29-1 with TRBJ1-4, with a weak D call TRBD1 (6 bases). The specimen was naive CD4+ T cells from blood. CDR3 sequence: CSVGITGMADEKLFF. Here the CDR3 DNA reads TGCAGCGTTGGGATCACAGGGATGGCCGATGAAAAACTGTTTTTT.